The 15 T cell receptor beta chains below were found in one sample sequenced in a study of blood T cell repertoires in COVID-19. The table came from immunoSEQ multiplex PCR; TCRdb's copy has only in-frame clones and leaves some out. The data show 140,000 to 150,000 clones, with about 90% seen just once and around 10% held by the top ten. What was sequenced was PBMCs or T cells enriched from blood (not recorded which). These receptor sequences come from a man in his 60s who had recovered from COVID-19.

This clone was counted a single time. The chain uses TRBV28 and TRBJ1-1; maybe TRBD1 (5 bases). Trimming pared 3 bases from V and 1 base from J, leaving 6 bases between. The CDR3 length is 13 residues. Germline loops: CDR1 MDHEN, CDR2 SYDVKM. The CDR3 DNA follows: TGTGCCAGCAGTTTCGGACAGAACACTGAAGCTTTCTTT. It yields the protein CASSFGQNTEAFF. Variable domain in full (rest from reference TRBV28 and TRBJ1-1): DVKVTQSSRYLVKRTGEKVFLECVQDMDHENMFWYRQDPGLGLRLIYFSYDVKMKEKGDIPEGYSVSREKKERFSLILESASTNQTSMYLCASSFGQNTEAFFGQGTRLTVV.

The chain employs TRBV19 and TRBJ1-4, with D possibly being TRBD1 (5 bases). Trimming removed 3 bases from V and 7 bases from J, with 12 bases in between. Germline assignment: CDR1 LNHDA and CDR2 SQIVND (reference sequence). The CDR3 loop spans 14 amino acids. CDR3 sequence reads: CASSITGVSEKLFF. CDR3 sequence (DNA): TGTGCCAGTAGTATTACAGGAGTAAGTGAAAAACTGTTTTTT.

This chain links TRBV11-3 with TRBJ2-3, with 9 bases that match TRBD1. The CDR3 has 15 amino acids. Per germline, CDR1 SGHNT and CDR2 YENEEA. After removal of 6 bases from V and 5 bases from J, the junction contained 9 bases not matched to a gene. The CDR3 bases are TGTGCCAGCAGTCCAGGGGGGACAGGGCTAGATACGCAGTATTTT. Translating it yields CASSPGGTGLDTQYF.

This sequence joins TRBV24-1 and TRBJ1-2; D remains ambiguous. V lost 3 bases, J lost 8 bases, and 12 bases lay in between. The V gene's germline CDR1 is KGHDR and CDR2 SFDVKD. The CDR3 extends over 13 amino acids. CDR3 sequence: CATSDLGGYGYTF. Written as DNA, the CDR3 is TGTGCCACCAGTGATCTGGGCGGGTACGGCTACACCTTC.

The chain is built from TRBV29-1 and TRBJ1-1; the match to TRBD1 covers 7 bases. The ends lost 7 bases at V and 1 base at J; junction bases unmatched: 6. The V gene's germline CDR1 is SQVTM and CDR2 ANQGSEA. This CDR3 is built from 13 residues. As DNA, the CDR3 is TGCAGCGCGAACCGGGACAGGAACACTGAAGCTTTCTTT. Amino acids: CSANRDRNTEAFF. The variable domain in full, completed from reference TRBV29-1 and TRBJ1-1, reads SAVISQKPSRDICQRGTSLTIQCQVDSQVTMMFWYRQQPGQSLTLIATANQGSEATYESGFVIDKFPISRPNLTFSTLTVSNMSPEDSSIYLCSANRDRNTEAFFGQGTRLTVV.

The chain joins TRBV19 to TRBJ2-7; 8 bases are shared with TRBD2. Germline V gene data show CDR1 as LNHDA and CDR2 as SQIVND (reference sequence). The CDR3 spans 14 residues. J was trimmed by 4 bases and V by 3 bases; bases with no gene match: 5. Here the CDR3 reads CASSMRGRPYEQYF. Written as DNA, the CDR3 is TGTGCCAGTAGTATGCGCGGGAGGCCATACGAGCAGTACTTC. Together with reference TRBV19 and TRBJ2-7, the CDR3 gives the full variable domain: DGGITQSPKYLFRKEGQNVTLSCEQNLNHDAMYWYRQDPGQGLRLIYYSQIVNDFQKGDIAEGYSVSREKKESFPLTVTSAQKNPTAFYLCASSMRGRPYEQYFGPGTRLTVT.

The CDR3 loop reads CASSSTGNQPQHF. For the CDR3, the DNA is TGTGCCAGCAGCTCGACAGGGAATCAGCCCCAGCATTTT. The chain has TRBV3-1 (or the pseudogene TRBV3-2) and TRBJ1-5, with TRBD1 identical over 7 bases. The germline gives CDR1 LGHDT, CDR2 YNNKEL (reference sequence). Losses at the gene ends were 5 bases for V and 4 bases for J; bases not matched to a gene: 2. The CDR3 runs 13 residues.

Here the CDR3 reads CASRSGRDGYTF. As DNA, the CDR3 is TGTGCCAGCAGGTCGGGGAGGGATGGCTACACCTTC. The rearrangement joins TRBV2 to TRBJ1-2; no reliable D call. V was pared by 6 bases and J by 6 bases, with 11 bases between. This CDR3 is 12 amino acids long. The V gene's germline CDR1 is SNHLY and CDR2 FYNNEI.

CDR3 residues: CASSSPTKSGNTIYF. CDR3 DNA: TGTGCCAGCAGCTCGCCAACTAAATCTGGAAACACCATATATTTT. The chain carries TRBV11-2 and TRBJ1-3; D is unclear. The V and J ends lost 4 bases and 1 base respectively, with 11 bases between them. The CDR3 covers 15 residues. Germline CDR1 is SGHAT and CDR2 is FQNNGV.

Turning to this clone: This CDR3 is also generated by other DNA sequences in the sample. The chain combines TRBV5-6 with TRBJ2-5; 7 nucleotides agree with TRBD1. The CDR3 covers 13 residues. Trimming cost V 4 bases and J 3 bases; bases outside gene matches: 3. Germline V gene data show CDR1 as SGHDT and CDR2 as YYEEEE. As DNA, the CDR3 is TGTGCCAGCAGCCTGGGACAGAAAGAGACCCAGTACTTC. It codes for CASSLGQKETQYF.

The chain has TRBV9 and TRBJ2-3; TRBD2 matches 10 bases. Germline loops: CDR1 SGDLS, CDR2 YYNGEE. The junction had 16 bases not matched to a gene; V was cut back by 3 bases and J by 6 bases. The CDR3 is made up of 18 amino acids. CDR3 sequence reads: CASSGGTSVGLVADTQYF. The CDR3 DNA reads TGTGCCAGCAGCGGGGGGACTAGCGTGGGCTTGGTGGCGGATACGCAGTATTTT.

The chain is built from TRBV15 and TRBJ2-1; 7 bases agree with TRBD1. In germline, CDR1 is LNHNV, CDR2 YYDKDF (reference sequence). This CDR3 is 13 amino acids long. V lost 8 bases and J lost 8; bases outside the gene matches: 9. In DNA, the CDR3 is TGTGCCACCGGACCAGACAGGGACGATGAGCAGTTCTTC. As protein: CATGPDRDDEQFF.

This chain joins TRBV28 and TRBJ2-5; TRBD1 might be the D (6 bases). The ends were cut back, 4 bases at V and 2 bases at J, with 23 bases in the middle. This CDR3 has 18 amino acids. Looked up from germline, CDR1 is MDHEN and CDR2 is SYDVKM. The CDR3 DNA reads as TGTGCCAGCAGTTGGTTAGCGTTTGGGCAGGGGAATCAAGAGACCCAGTACTTC. Translation gives CASSWLAFGQGNQETQYF.

The chain joins TRBV19 to TRBJ1-2, with a weak D call TRBD1 (5 bases). Germline assignment: CDR1 LNHDA and CDR2 SQIVND (reference sequence). The CDR3 loop spans 14 amino acids. V lost 4 bases and J lost 2, with 11 bases in between. Here the CDR3 reads CASSRGDGNYGYTF. CDR3 DNA sequence: TGTGCCAGTAGTAGGGGGGACGGGAACTATGGCTACACCTTC.

This chain uses TRBV2 with TRBJ2-2, with a tentative D call TRBD2 (6 bases). The germline gives CDR1 SNHLY, CDR2 FYNNEI. CDR3 length equals 14 residues. V lost 10 bases and J 7 bases, leaving 19 bases between the germline ends. The DNA for the CDR3 is TGTGCCACCAGACTAGTGGTGTATGGCGGGGAGCTGTTTTTT. Translating it yields CATRLVVYGGELFF.